The rows below give T cell receptor beta chains drawn from one sample of a study of blood T cell repertoires in COVID-19. Profiled with immunoSEQ multiplex PCR; TCRdb holds only in-frame clones, not every one. This table has about 500,000 clones, roughly nine tenths appearing once. What was sequenced was peripheral blood. The receptors here all came from a woman between 45 and 65 years old with COVID-19, enrolled during active disease. Both conserved end residues are part of each CDR3.

TRBV5-6	CASSRTDPDTQYF
TRBV5-1	CASSTSSGGPITGELFF
TRBV30	CAQTRQYYGYTF
TRBV19	CASSISTGGGYEQYF
TRBV3-1/TRBV3-2	CASSPTGSSYEQYF
TRBV15	CATSSAGGGASWEQFF
TRBV28	CASSLGRGQGASGNTIYF
TRBV10-3	CAISESGGAGGNTIYF
TRBV6-5	CASMLTGANYGYTF
TRBV6-1	CASSEGLGRNYGYTF
TRBV11-2	CASSLGGANTGELFF
TRBV18	CASSPRGTGGLTDTQYF
TRBV10-3	CAISSLGGATTGNYGYTF
TRBV27	CASSFQGRGEKLFF
TRBV28	CASSLCGGKLFF
TRBV5-1	CASSSGQGIQETQYF
TRBV7-5	CARSLGDRGENTEAFF
TRBV4-1	CASSRDYRGSNTEAFF
TRBV6-4	CASSPQGGLTGELFF
TRBV11-2	CASSLDLGTSGAYEQYF
TRBV12-3/TRBV12-4	CASTLERGRAFF
TRBV4-2	CASSQDVGQGNQPQHF
TRBV6-5	CASSSSTYINYGYTF
TRBV6-5	CASSPTGRPASPLHF
TRBV29-1	CSDAGQLNYGYTF
TRBV28	CASSHPKQPQHF
TRBV19	CASRGSGISYEQYF
TRBV6-2/TRBV6-3	CASSDPGTGGVETQYF
TRBV9	CASGLGDTEAFF
TRBV11-2	CASSFANEQFF
TRBV6-1	CASSDGQGARRGYTF
TRBV4-1	CASSRLPQGYSYEQYF
TRBV29-1	CSVKLAGDLGDEQFF
TRBV30	CAPKNPGRVRQGYTF
TRBV5-6	CASSLAGGNQPQHF
TRBV9	CASSVKGRGQGNNEQFF
TRBV12-1	CASSSRGGTPNYGYTF
TRBV9	CASSLTGTGANVLTF
TRBV7-2	CASSYSPEETQYF
TRBV27	CASSPWTGAGELFF
TRBV7-9	CASSLGTSDLSSTDTQYF
TRBV5-6	CASSFEGLGHRNIQYF
TRBV27	CASSFSVTQETQYF
TRBV3-1/TRBV3-2	CASSQDRGDRGRGDYGYTF
TRBV5-1	CASSWDRLRPQTEYTF
TRBV10-3	CAISLLGELFF